These 10 T cell receptor beta chains originate from one sample sequenced in a study of cytomegalovirus exposure and HLA in healthy donors. PCR employed 60 Vbeta and 13 Jbeta primers. Here immunoSEQ multiplex PCR was the method, and the copy in TCRdb shows in-frame clones only, minus some. The table records 99,000 or so clones, over 75% of them present only once. Sequencing used PBMCs. These receptors came from a female donor in good health and CMV-seropositive.

The chain joins TRBV15 to TRBJ1-5; 9 bases align to TRBD1. Germline-derived CDR1 and CDR2 are LNHNV and YYDKDF (reference sequence). This CDR3 spans 16 amino acids. After removal of 1 base from V and 2 bases from J, the junction contained 3 bases not matched to a gene. The CDR3 region is CATSRVRTGGNQPQHF. CDR3 sequence (DNA): TGTGCCACCAGCAGAGTCCGGACAGGGGGCAATCAGCCCCAGCATTTT.

The rearrangement links TRBV6-6 to TRBJ1-1, with 9 positions matching TRBD1. The CDR3 spans 15 residues. Germline CDR1 is MNHNY and CDR2 is SVGAGI (reference sequence). Trimming cost V 2 bases and J 3 bases; bases outside gene matches: 4. The CDR3 protein is CASSYGQGIDTEAFF. CDR3 nucleotides: TGTGCCAGCAGTTACGGACAGGGGATTGACACTGAAGCTTTCTTT.

The chain is built from TRBV19 and TRBJ2-7; possible D gene TRBD2, 5 bases. Trimming shortened V by 3 bases and J by 4 bases, and 7 bases separated the two germline ends. Per germline, CDR1 LNHDA and CDR2 SQIVND (reference sequence). This CDR3 has 12 residues. The CDR3, as DNA: TGTGCCAGTAGTATCGGGATATACGAGCAGTACTTC. Translating gives CASSIGIYEQYF.

The chain recombines TRBV6-4 with TRBJ2-1; 10 bases agree with TRBD1. The germline V gene has CDR1 MRHNA and CDR2 SNTAGT. The CDR3 has 15 amino acids. The J segment lost 9 bases and the V segment lost 2 bases, leaving 7 bases of the junction unmatched. CDR3 DNA sequence: TGTGCCAGCAGTGACCCCGGGACAGGGGTGCCTGAGCAGTTCTTC. Protein sequence: CASSDPGTGVPEQFF.

Notes on this clone: Here the CDR3 omits its conserved ending phenylalanine or tryptophan, so a read error is the likely source. The chain employs TRBV27 and TRBJ1-5; D is uncertain. Trimming stripped 3 bases from V and 6 bases from J, with 9 bases between. The V gene's germline CDR1 is MNHEY and CDR2 SMNVEV (reference sequence). The CDR3 runs 13 residues. CDR3 amino acids: CASSFSRTQPQHL. CDR3 DNA sequence: TGTGCCAGCAGTTTCTCCAGGACTCAGCCCCAGCATCTT.

This rearrangement joins TRBV5-1 to TRBJ1-1, with 8 bases lining up with TRBD1. The CDR3 covers 16 residues. After removal of 5 bases from V and 5 bases from J, the junction contained 14 bases not matched to a gene. Per the germline V gene, CDR1 is SGHRS and CDR2 is YFSETQ. CDR3: CASSRQGAGSVTEAFF. The CDR3 coding sequence is TGCGCCAGCAGTCGTCAGGGGGCTGGTTCGGTAACTGAAGCTTTCTTT.

For this clone: Germline and junction disagree at one end, which may indicate a read error. The chain joins TRBV2 to TRBJ1-2; D uncertain. The germline gives CDR1 SNHLY, CDR2 FYNNEI. The CDR3 is made up of 16 amino acids. CDR3 DNA: TGTGCCAGCAGTGAAGCTTCCGTGAGGGTGAACTATGGCTACCCCTTC. Its translation is CASSEASVRVNYGYPF. Complete variable domain (other parts from reference TRBV2 and TRBJ1-2): EPEVTQTPSHQVTQMGQEVILRCVPISNHLYFYWYRQILGQKVEFLVSFYNNEISEKSEIFDDQFSVERPDGSNFTLKIRSTKLEDSAMYFCASSEASVRVNYGYPFGSGTRLTVV.

V usage is TRBV11-2 and J usage is TRBJ2-1, with 11 bases aligning to TRBD2. Losses at the gene ends were 3 bases for V and 9 bases for J; bases not matched to a gene: 7. The germline gives CDR1 SGHAT, CDR2 FQNNGV. The CDR3 is 15 residues long. The CDR3: CASSFSGRAFPEQFF. The CDR3 DNA sequence: TGTGCCAGCAGCTTTAGCGGGAGGGCCTTTCCTGAGCAGTTCTTC.

This clone was detected once. This chain connects TRBV4-2 to TRBJ2-1; 14 bases are a match to TRBD2. Unmatched junction bases numbered 7, after V lost 4 bases and J lost 2 bases. The germline gives CDR1 LGHNA, CDR2 YNFKEQ. This CDR3 contains 18 residues. Written as DNA, the CDR3 is TGTGCCAGCAGCCTCCAGACTAGCGGGGGGGACACCTACAATGAGCAGTTCTTC. Residues: CASSLQTSGGDTYNEQFF.

The chain links TRBV5-6 to TRBJ2-7, with 7 bases identical to TRBD2. The CDR3 totals 17 residues. Germline CDR1 is SGHDT and CDR2 is YYEEEE. The V gene end was trimmed by 6 bases and the J gene end by 3 bases; junction bases not matched to a gene: 18. The CDR3 coding sequence is TGTGCCAGCACCAAACGGGGAGGGACCGGGACCCTCTACGAGCAGTACTTC. Its protein product is CASTKRGGTGTLYEQYF.